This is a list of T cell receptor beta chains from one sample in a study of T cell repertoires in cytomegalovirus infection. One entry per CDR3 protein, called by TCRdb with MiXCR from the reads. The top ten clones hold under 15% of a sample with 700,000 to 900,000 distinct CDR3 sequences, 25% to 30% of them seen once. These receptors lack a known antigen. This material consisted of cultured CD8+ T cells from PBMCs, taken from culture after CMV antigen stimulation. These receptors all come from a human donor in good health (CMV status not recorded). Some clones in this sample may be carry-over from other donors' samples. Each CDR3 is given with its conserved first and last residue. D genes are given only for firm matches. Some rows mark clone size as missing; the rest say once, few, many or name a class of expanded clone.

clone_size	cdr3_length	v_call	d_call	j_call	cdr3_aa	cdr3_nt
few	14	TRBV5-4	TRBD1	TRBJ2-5	CASSRDRGDETQYF	TGTGCCAGCAGCAGGGACAGGGGGGACGAGACCCAGTACTTC
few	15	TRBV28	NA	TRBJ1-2	CASSESGGRNYGYTF	TGTGCCAGCAGTGAATCGGGGGGACGAAACTATGGCTACACCTTC
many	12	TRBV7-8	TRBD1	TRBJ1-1	CASSSDRDEAFF	TGTGCCAGCAGCTCGGACAGGGATGAAGCTTTCTTT
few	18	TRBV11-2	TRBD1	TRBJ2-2	CASSVWDRGLANTGELFF	TGTGCCAGCAGTGTTTGGGACAGGGGACTCGCGAACACCGGGGAGCTGTTTTTT
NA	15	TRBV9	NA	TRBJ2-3	CASSVSGRRTDTQYF	TGTGCCAGCAGCGTTAGTGGGAGACGGACAGATACGCAGTATTTT
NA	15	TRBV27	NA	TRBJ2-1	CASSPTEGPYNEQFF	TGTGCCAGCAGCCCCACAGAGGGCCCCTACAATGAGCAGTTCTTC
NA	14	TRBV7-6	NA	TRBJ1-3	CASSLGDGEKAIYF	TGTGCCAGCAGCTTAGGGGACGGCGAGAAAGCCATATATTTT
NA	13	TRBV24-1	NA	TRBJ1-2	CATSDAWGHGYTF	TGTGCCACCAGTGATGCATGGGGCCATGGCTACACCTTC
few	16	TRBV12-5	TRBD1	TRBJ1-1	CASGFSTGTGGTEAFF	TGTGCTAGTGGTTTCTCAACCGGGACAGGCGGGACTGAAGCTTTCTTT
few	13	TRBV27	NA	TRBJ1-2	CASSFTGTYGYTF	TGTGCCAGCAGTTTCACAGGGACCTATGGCTACACCTTC
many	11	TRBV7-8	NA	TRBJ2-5	CATRGQETQYF	TGTGCCACCCGGGGTCAAGAGACCCAGTACTTC
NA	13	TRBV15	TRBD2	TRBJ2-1	CAVGLAVYNEQFF	TGTGCCGTAGGACTAGCGGTTTACAATGAGCAGTTCTTC
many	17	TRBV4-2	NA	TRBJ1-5	CASSQERGTFGNQPQHF	TGTGCCAGCAGCCAAGAGCGGGGGACCTTCGGCAATCAGCCCCAGCATTTT
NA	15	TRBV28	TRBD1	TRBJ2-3	CASSYDRVNTDTQYF	TGTGCCAGCAGTTATGACAGGGTGAACACAGATACGCAGTATTTT
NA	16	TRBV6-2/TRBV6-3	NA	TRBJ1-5	CASSLYRDRGNQPQHF	TGTGCCAGCAGTTTATATCGCGACAGAGGCAATCAGCCCCAGCATTTT
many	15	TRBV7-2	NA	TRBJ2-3	CASSLEIGRTDTQYF	TGTGCCAGCAGCTTAGAGATCGGCCGCACAGATACGCAGTATTTT
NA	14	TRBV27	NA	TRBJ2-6	CASSLLGGTNVLTF	TGTGCCAGCAGTTTATTAGGAGGAACCAACGTCCTGACTTTC
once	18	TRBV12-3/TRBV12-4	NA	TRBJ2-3	CASSRDRDLAGSTDTQYF	TGTGCCAGCAGTCGGGACAGGGACCTAGCGGGGAGCACAGATACGCAGTATTTT
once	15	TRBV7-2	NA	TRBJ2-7	CASSLDRQNNYEQYF	TGTGCCAGCAGCTTGGATAGACAGAATAACTACGAGCAGTACTTC
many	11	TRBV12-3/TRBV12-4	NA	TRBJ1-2	CASSFGGGYTF	TGTGCCAGCAGCTTTGGGGGTGGCTACACCTTC
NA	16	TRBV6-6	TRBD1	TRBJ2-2	CASSAGAGGLTGELFF	TGTGCCAGCAGTGCCGGGGCAGGGGGCCTCACCGGGGAGCTGTTTTTT
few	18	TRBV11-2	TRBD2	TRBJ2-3	CASSLEREGGAVPDTQYF	TGTGCCAGCAGCTTAGAGCGGGAGGGAGGAGCGGTCCCAGATACGCAGTATTTT
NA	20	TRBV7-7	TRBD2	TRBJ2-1	CASSPTPFSGTSGGNNEQFF	TGTGCTAGCAGCCCAACCCCTTTTTCCGGGACTAGCGGGGGGAACAATGAGCAGTTCTTC
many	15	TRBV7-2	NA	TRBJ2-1	CASSLVVGAYNEQFF	TGTGCCAGCAGCTTAGTGGTGGGGGCCTACAATGAGCAGTTCTTC
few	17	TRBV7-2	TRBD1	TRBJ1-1	CASSLVEGAGRNTEAFF	TGTGCCAGCAGCTTAGTGGAGGGGGCAGGGAGGAACACTGAAGCTTTCTTT
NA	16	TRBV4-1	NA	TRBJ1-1	CASSQGGGAMNTEAFF	TGCGCCAGCAGCCAAGGAGGGGGGGCGATGAACACTGAAGCTTTCTTT
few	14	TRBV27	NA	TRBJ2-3	CASSYRGSGDTQYF	TGTGCCAGCAGTTACCGGGGGTCAGGAGATACGCAGTATTTT
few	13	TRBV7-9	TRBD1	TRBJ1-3	CASRGQGGNTIYF	TGTGCCAGCAGGGGACAGGGAGGAAACACCATATATTTT
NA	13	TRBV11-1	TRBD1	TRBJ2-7	CAVTGGSSYEQYF	TGTGCCGTGACAGGGGGCAGTTCCTACGAGCAGTACTTC
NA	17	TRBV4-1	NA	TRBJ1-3	CASSQAPWEVSGNTIYF	TGCGCCAGCAGCCAAGCTCCCTGGGAGGTTTCTGGAAACACCATATATTTT
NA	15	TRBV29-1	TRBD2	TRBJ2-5	CSVGSSGGARETQYF	TGCAGCGTTGGCTCTAGCGGGGGGGCCAGAGAGACCCAGTACTTC
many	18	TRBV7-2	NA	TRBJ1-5	CASSLGPGGPYSNQPQHF	TGTGCCAGCAGCTTAGGGCCTGGGGGCCCCTATAGCAATCAGCCCCAGCATTTT
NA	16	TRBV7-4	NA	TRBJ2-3	CASSRVRDSSTDTQYF	TGTGCCAGCAGCCGTGTGCGGGATTCTAGCACAGATACGCAGTATTTT
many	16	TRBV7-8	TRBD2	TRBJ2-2	CASSYSSGGPKGELFF	TGTGCCAGCAGTTATTCTAGCGGGGGGCCCAAAGGGGAGCTGTTTTTT
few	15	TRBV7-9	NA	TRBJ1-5	CASSSWGEANQPQHF	TGTGCCAGCAGCTCATGGGGGGAGGCCAATCAGCCCCAGCATTTT
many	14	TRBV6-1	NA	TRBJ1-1	CASRKTGKNTEAFF	TGTGCCAGCAGAAAAACAGGGAAGAACACTGAAGCTTTCTTT
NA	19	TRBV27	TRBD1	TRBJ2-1	CVSSPRPGQGVGWWNEQFF	TGTGTCAGCAGTCCGCGTCCGGGACAGGGAGTCGGGTGGTGGAATGAGCAGTTCTTC
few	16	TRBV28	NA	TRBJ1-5	CASRPSGGYSNQPQHF	TGTGCCAGCAGGCCATCGGGGGGTTATAGCAATCAGCCCCAGCATTTT
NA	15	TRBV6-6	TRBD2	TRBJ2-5	CASSYVAGGEETQYF	TGTGCCAGCAGTTACGTAGCGGGGGGTGAAGAGACCCAGTACTTC
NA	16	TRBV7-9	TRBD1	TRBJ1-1	CASSSPGTGGWDYLAF	TGTGCCAGCAGCTCGCCCGGGACAGGGGGATGGGATTATCTTGCCTTT
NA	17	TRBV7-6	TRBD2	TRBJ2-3	CASSHFAVAGVTDTQYF	TGTGCCAGCAGCCACTTTGCCGTGGCGGGGGTCACAGATACGCAGTATTTT
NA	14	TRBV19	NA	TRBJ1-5	CASETSWSNQPQHF	TGTGCCAGTGAGACTTCGTGGAGCAATCAGCCCCAGCATTTT
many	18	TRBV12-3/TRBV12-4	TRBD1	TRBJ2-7	CASSFRYEGQGIFYEQYF	TGTGCCAGCAGTTTTCGCTACGAGGGACAGGGGATATTCTACGAGCAGTACTTC
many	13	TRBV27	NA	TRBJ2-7	CASSFGESYEQYF	TGTGCCAGCAGTTTCGGGGAGAGCTACGAGCAGTACTTC
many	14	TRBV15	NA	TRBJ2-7	CATSSSRLLYEQYF	TGTGCCACCAGCAGCAGCCGACTACTCTACGAGCAGTACTTC
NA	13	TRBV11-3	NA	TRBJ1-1	CASSLDLYTEVFF	TGTGCCAGCAGCTTAGATTTATACACTGAAGTTTTCTTT
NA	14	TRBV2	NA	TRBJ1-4	CASEPGRNNEKLFF	TGTGCCAGTGAACCGGGACGGAATAATGAAAAACTGTTTTTT
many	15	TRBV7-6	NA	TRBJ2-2	CASSLFRSGSGELFF	TGTGCCAGCAGCTTGTTCCGTAGCGGCTCCGGGGAGCTGTTTTTT
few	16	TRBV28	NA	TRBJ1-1	CASSYLGGRGDTEAFF	TGTGCCAGCAGTTACCTTGGGGGTCGTGGGGACACTGAAGCTTTCTTT
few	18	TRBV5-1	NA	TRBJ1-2	CASSLGRAGTGLNYGYTF	TGCGCCAGCAGTCTTGGTCGAGCAGGAACGGGGCTTAACTATGGCTACACCTTC